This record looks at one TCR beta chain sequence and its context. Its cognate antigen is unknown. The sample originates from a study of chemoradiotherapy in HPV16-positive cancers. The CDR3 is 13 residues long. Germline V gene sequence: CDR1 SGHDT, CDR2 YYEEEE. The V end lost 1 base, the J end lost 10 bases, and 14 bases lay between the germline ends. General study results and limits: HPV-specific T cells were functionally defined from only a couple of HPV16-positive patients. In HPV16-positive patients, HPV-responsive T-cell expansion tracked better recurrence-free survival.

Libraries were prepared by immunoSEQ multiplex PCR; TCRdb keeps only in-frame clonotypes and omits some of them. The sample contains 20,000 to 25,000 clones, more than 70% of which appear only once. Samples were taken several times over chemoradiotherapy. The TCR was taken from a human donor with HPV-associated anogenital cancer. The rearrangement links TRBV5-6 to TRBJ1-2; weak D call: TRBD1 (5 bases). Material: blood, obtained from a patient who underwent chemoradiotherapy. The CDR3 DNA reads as TGTGCCAGCAGCTTGATAAGGGGAGATGACTACACCTTC. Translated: CASSLIRGDDYTF.